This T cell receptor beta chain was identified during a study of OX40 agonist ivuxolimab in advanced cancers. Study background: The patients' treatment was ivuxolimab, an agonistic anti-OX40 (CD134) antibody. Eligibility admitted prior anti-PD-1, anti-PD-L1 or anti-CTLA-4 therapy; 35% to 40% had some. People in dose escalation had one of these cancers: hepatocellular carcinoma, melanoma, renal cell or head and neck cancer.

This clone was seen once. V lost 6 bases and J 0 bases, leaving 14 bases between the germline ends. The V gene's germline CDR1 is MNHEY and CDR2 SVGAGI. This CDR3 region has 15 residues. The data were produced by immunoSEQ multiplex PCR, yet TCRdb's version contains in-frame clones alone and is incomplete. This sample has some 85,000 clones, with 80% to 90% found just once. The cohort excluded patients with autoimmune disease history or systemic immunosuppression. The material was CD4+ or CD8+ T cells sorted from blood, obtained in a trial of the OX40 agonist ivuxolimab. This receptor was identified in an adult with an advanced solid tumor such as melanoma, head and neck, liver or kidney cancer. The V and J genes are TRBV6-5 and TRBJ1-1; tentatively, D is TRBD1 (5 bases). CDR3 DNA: TGTGCCAGCAGCAAGGGGCGGCGGATGAACACTGAAGCTTTCTTT. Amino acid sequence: CASSKGRRMNTEAFF.